The present TCR beta chain was sequenced within a study of cytomegalovirus exposure and HLA in healthy donors (dated by TCRdb to about 2017). Background for the entire study: An earlier analysis of several hundred of the donors reported roughly 270 Gb of sequence data and more than 90 million unique TCR beta sequences from about 200 million T cells. The number of donors typed differed by locus, with about 629-630 for A, B, C, DRB1 and DQB1, over 500 for DQA1, 600 to 610 for DPA1, and some 470 for DPB1. To decide whether each TCR beta V gene segment behaved as functional or pseudogenic, an earlier analysis of some 600 of the donors relied on high-throughput TCR beta sequencing. Both class I and class II loci were covered by HLA typing, at four-digit resolution. The aim of the study was to test whether cataloging public T cell receptors could identify signatures of past pathogen exposure. Every discovery cohort repertoire had been produced on one sequencing platform. Donor age, sex, ethnicity and CMV serostatus were compiled alongside the repertoire data. Across approximately 420 genotyped donors of the cohort, an average of approximately 240,000 unique TCR beta nucleotide sequences per donor were sequenced, and roughly 20% of those sequences were non-productive. Among the approximately 420 genotyped donors, 81% belonged to the genetic ancestry cluster associated with self-reported Caucasian donors. Rather than using new phenotypic data, the later analysis identified candidate immune exposures from TCR beta sequences and from how often those sequences occurred across donors. The study profiled the T cell repertoires of some 610 subjects by immunosequencing and related them to cytomegalovirus serostatus. A few DR-DQ haplotypes were handled as single units for association and clustering because linkage in the cohort was strong. An early release covering roughly 600 HLA-typed donors comprised about 320 gigabases of sequencing data and around 86 million unique TCR sequences. To predict cytomegalovirus infection status, the study brought together high-throughput TCR immunosequencing, statistical association of individual TCRs with disease status, and machine learning. A later genetic analysis took genome-wide SNP genotypes for about 55% of the 666 donors and used that subset as a discovery cohort. Besides the first cohort of around 670 subjects, a separate validation cohort made up of 120 different subjects was used. To study patterns of TCR occurrence, a later analysis re-analyzed previously published TCR beta repertoires from around 660 donors and added high-resolution HLA genotyping. Study-wide findings and limitations: CMV serostatus was the only immune exposure information available for the cohort. According to the authors, the approach could potentially be generalized to other disease states and immunological phenotypes. Because counts were too low, seventeen rarely observed V segments, including chromosome 9 orphons, were left out of the earlier analysis of about 620 of the donors. V-gene and J-gene trimming of TCR beta chains was associated with a missense DCLRE1C variant in a later genetic analysis, and the association was replicated in an independent cohort. A further reported finding was that TCR beta sequences accurately predicted the HLA-A and HLA-B alleles for most subjects in the first cohort. Because HLA typing was missing for some donors at each locus, association tests included only the typed subset. Correlated functional status among segregating V segments might be attributable to linkage disequilibrium, but an unknown experimental factor could not be ruled out. According to a later analysis, parvovirus B19, influenza, CMV and Epstein-Barr virus appeared linked to several top co-occurrence clusters. In both the original and validation cohorts, the classifier was reported to diagnose cytomegalovirus status with high specificity and sensitivity. According to a later genetic analysis, donors in an Asian-associated ancestry cluster had fewer N-insertions in productive TCRs than the approximately 710-donor mean. A later analysis associated about 17,000 TCR beta sequences with specific HLA alleles at a false discovery rate of 0.05. The cohort was sequenced for TCR beta chains only, and without alpha or paired-chain data the features that could be detected were limited. In an earlier analysis of fewer than 700 of the donors, most TCR beta V segments appeared in productive rearrangements about 87% or about 30% of the time, broadly matching IMGT annotations. When HLA alleles, especially DR and DQ, strongly co-occurred, TCR associations were difficult to assign to individual alleles. In the study, 150 to 200 TCR beta chains were listed as associated with cytomegalovirus. A later analysis found that TCR association rates varied across HLA loci, with DRB1 alleles showing the most associated TCRs and HLA-C alleles the fewest. A later analysis found that most CMV-associated TCR beta chains appeared HLA-restricted, with HLA associations seemingly driven largely by CMV exposure. While some public TCRs were present in many individuals, most TCR sequences turned up only very rarely across donors. The 87-base-pair reads could not distinguish some IMGT-functional V segments, including TRBV6-2 and TRBV6-3, so those segments were excluded. In vitro tests confirmed that a few of the cytomegalovirus-associated TCR beta chains recognize cytomegalovirus antigens. Roughly uniform sequencing depth across donors was assumed in presence/absence analyses, although this assumption may not hold. A cluster of highly shared sequence variants was judged likely to be a technical artifact of the sequencing pipeline. In a later analysis, HLA-associated TCR beta chains were found to be more clonally expanded and to have lower generation probabilities than equally common non-associated chains.

The germline V gene (reference sequence) sets CDR1 to SEHNR and CDR2 to FQNEAQ. Trimming takes 7 bases from V and 5 bases from J, and the germline ends sit 17 bases apart. Spanning cysteine to phenylalanine, the CDR3 consists of 15 amino acids. The sequence is cut down to CDR3 DNA, 45 bases in frame from base 1. As for this clone: Its antigen is unknown. No base-level quality is on record; no much larger clone is a single base apart.

The cohort comprised hundreds of healthy bone marrow donors. All cohort members were sampled while nominally healthy, although unrecorded immune exposures were likely present. The donor tested CMV seropositive and was one of the 289 seropositive cohort members. A peripheral blood sample was provided by each donor, and peripheral blood mononuclear cells were used for TCR beta sequencing. Genomic DNA was extracted from the blood cell samples with the Qiagen DNeasy Blood Extraction Kit. The library came from the immunoSEQ multiplex PCR assay. The multiplex PCR relied on a mix of 60 forward primers for TCR Vbeta segments and 13 reverse primers for TCR Jbeta segments. A multiplex PCR assay on genomic DNA amplified the CDR3 region of rearranged TCR beta genes. On the Illumina HiSeq System, the amplified TCR beta libraries were sequenced as 87-base-pair reads. The authors' pipeline ran thus. In a later analysis, tens of millions of unique TCR beta chains were counted across the approximately 640 repertoires, and roughly 11 million of these chains were shared by at least two donors. To remove PCR and sequencing errors, raw reads were error-corrected and collapsed into unique sequences using a nearest-neighbor algorithm that merged closely related sequences. V, D and J gene segments were assigned by aligning CDR3 sequences to IMGT reference sequences. Each retained sequence needed at least a six-nucleotide match to both a V gene segment and a J gene segment. Rearrangements were classified as productive when the CDR3 lacked stop codons and remained in frame with V and J, and all other rearrangements were classified as non-productive. Following IMGT convention, CDR3 was defined as the stretch from the second conserved V-encoded cysteine up to the conserved J-encoded phenylalanine. The earlier analysis of 450 to 750 of the donors excluded any sequence lacking an unambiguous match to a single V gene segment. In an earlier analysis of roughly 600 of the donors, a V segment was called functional when productive rearrangements were above 56.7%, and segregating when the standard deviation between donors exceeded 5%. A statistical classification framework was built for diagnosing cytomegalovirus status from the catalog of TCR beta chain sequences. In a later analysis, TCR nucleotide sequences were compared against IMGT/GENE-DB human TR gene sequences so that V and J genes could be assigned. Using the TCRdist pipeline, a later analysis assigned CDR3 sequences along with most-parsimonious VDJ recombination scenarios. In a later analysis, every TCR beta chain was defined by the combination of its CDR3 amino acid sequence and its V-gene family, and reads without a unique V-gene family were dropped. In a later analysis, 450 to 600 highly shared, low-generation-probability nucleotide sequences were removed to address suspected cross-contamination and a sequencing artifact. In a later analysis, a clonal expansion index was calculated for each public chain from normalized within-repertoire ranks of inferred template counts. In a later analysis, generation probabilities were computed using a VDJ recombination model fitted to out-of-frame rearrangements, and the results were checked against IGoR. In a later analysis, TCR-TCR, TCR-HLA and TCR-CMV co-occurrence was scored with hypergeometric tests, and a repertoire-size bias correction was applied to TCR pairs. To estimate false discovery rates, a later analysis permuted the HLA or CMV assignments 20 times. In a later analysis, co-occurring TCRs were grouped using DBSCAN, and TCRdist sequence similarity was added for clustering within HLA-allele-positive subsets. For co-occurrence clustering, repertoires with fewer than 30,000 or more than 120,000 public chains were excluded, along with several repertoires with anomalous nucleotide sharing. The clones in this table, taken by TCRdb from immuneACCESS, are in-frame only. Not every clone is retained; where verified, under half of the shortfall comes from an unresolved V gene, and the cause of the rest is unknown. V, J and clone size derive from that table, while D and trimming were established from the DNA sequence. For this sample there are about 100,000 clones; around 76% appear just once. About 6.6% of the sample is held by the ten biggest clonotypes.

The TCR sequence derives from a man aged 35 to 55 in good health and CMV-seropositive. This sequence uses TRBV7-9 and TRBJ2-2, and possibly TRBD2, on 7 matching bases. Sequencing was performed on PBMCs. The CDR3 protein sequence reads: CASTTRGGGTGELFF. DNA sequence: TGTGCCAGCACCACCCGGGGAGGGGGGACCGGGGAGCTGTTTTTT.